This T cell receptor beta chain originates from a study of PD-1 blockade in classical Hodgkin lymphoma. Sequencing was performed with immunoSEQ multiplex PCR; in TCRdb, only in-frame clones are kept and a portion is missing. Of some 95,000 clones listed, 90% are singletons. Time point denoted: cycle 4 day 1 (C4D1), after less than 7 weeks of nivolumab. The patients all showed relapse after autologous stem cell transplantation, while their brentuximab vedotin exposure varied. With V trimmed by 5 bases and J by 4 bases, 7 bases remained unmatched. The CDR3 has 15 residues. Looked up from germline, CDR1 is SEHNR and CDR2 is FQNEAQ (reference sequence).

The sequence was obtained from a human donor with classical Hodgkin lymphoma. This material consisted of peripheral blood mononuclear cells (PBMCs), taken before the fourth cycle of nivolumab. V usage is TRBV7-9 and J usage is TRBJ1-5; 8 bases agree with TRBD1. The CDR3 DNA reads as TGTGCCAGCAGCCCCGGGGACAGGAATAATCAGCCCCAGCATTTT. Translation gives CASSPGDRNNQPQHF.